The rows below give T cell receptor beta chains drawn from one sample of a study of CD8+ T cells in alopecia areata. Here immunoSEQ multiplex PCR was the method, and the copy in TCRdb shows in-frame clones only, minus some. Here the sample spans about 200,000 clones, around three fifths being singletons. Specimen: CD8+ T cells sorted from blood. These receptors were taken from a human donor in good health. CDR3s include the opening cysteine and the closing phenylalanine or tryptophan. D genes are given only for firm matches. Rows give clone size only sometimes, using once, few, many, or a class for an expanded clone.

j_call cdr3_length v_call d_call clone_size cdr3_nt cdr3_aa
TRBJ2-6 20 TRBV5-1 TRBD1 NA TGCGCCAGCAGCTCTTCCTCATTTGGACAGGGGGCGCGTGGGGCCAACGTCCTGACTTTC CASSSSSFGQGARGANVLTF
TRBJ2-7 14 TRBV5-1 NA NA TGCGCCAGCAGCCCGGGTGGAGAATACTACGAGCAGTACTTC CASSPGGEYYEQYF
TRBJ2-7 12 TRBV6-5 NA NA TGTGCCAGCATGGGGACACCAAACGAGCAGTACTTC CASMGTPNEQYF
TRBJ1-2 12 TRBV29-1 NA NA TGCAGCGTTGCGGCAGGGGTAGAAGGCTACACCTTC CSVAAGVEGYTF
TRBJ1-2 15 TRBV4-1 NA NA TGCGCCAGCAGCCACGTGCTTGGGTCCCCCTATGGCTACACCTTC CASSHVLGSPYGYTF
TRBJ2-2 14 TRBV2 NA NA TGTGCCAGCACGCGGGGACCGAACACCGGGGAGCTGTTTTTT CASTRGPNTGELFF
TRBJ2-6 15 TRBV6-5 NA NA TGTGCCAGCAGTTACGACCTCTCTGGGGCCAACGTCCTGACTTTC CASSYDLSGANVLTF
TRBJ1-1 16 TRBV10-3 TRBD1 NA TGTGCCATCAGTGAGTCCGGGGACAGGCGGTTGGGTGAAGCTTTCTTT CAISESGDRRLGEAFF
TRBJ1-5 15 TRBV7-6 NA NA TGTGCCAGCAGCCCCACAGACTATAGCAATCAGCCCCAGCATTTT CASSPTDYSNQPQHF
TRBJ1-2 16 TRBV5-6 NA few TGTGCCAGCAGCTTGGTCCAGGCTGGGCTGGTTGGCGGCTACACCTTC CASSLVQAGLVGGYTF
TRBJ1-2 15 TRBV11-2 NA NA TGTGCCAGCACCAAACGAGGAGGGTCGGGCTATAGCTACACCTTC CASTKRGGSGYSYTF
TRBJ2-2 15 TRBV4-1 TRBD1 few TGCGCCAGCAGCCAGGCCACAGGGGACACCGGGGAGCTGTTTTTT CASSQATGDTGELFF
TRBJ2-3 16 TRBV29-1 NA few TGCAGCGTTCCTCAGACGGGTGGTGGGTACACAGATACGCAGTATTTT CSVPQTGGGYTDTQYF
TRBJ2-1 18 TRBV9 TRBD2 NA TGTGCCAGCAGCGCACCGACTAGCGGGGGACTCACGCGCAATGAGCAGTTCTTC CASSAPTSGGLTRNEQFF
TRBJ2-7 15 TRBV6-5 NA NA TGTGCCAGCAGTTACTCCCTGGACAGAACCTACGAGCAGTACTTC CASSYSLDRTYEQYF
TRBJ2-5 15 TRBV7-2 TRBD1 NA TGTGCCAGCAGCCGGACAGGGGGCGTCGGAGAGACCCAGTACTTC CASSRTGGVGETQYF
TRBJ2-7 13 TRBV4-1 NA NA TGCGCCAGCAGGTCTACAGGGGGGGGCGAGCAGTACTTC CASRSTGGGEQYF
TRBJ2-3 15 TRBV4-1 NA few TGCGCCAGCAGCCAAGAGGCGGCAGTCACAGATACGCAGTATTTT CASSQEAAVTDTQYF
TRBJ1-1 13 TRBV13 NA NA TGTGCCAGCCCACCTGGGACGAACACTGAAGCTTTCTTT CASPPGTNTEAFF
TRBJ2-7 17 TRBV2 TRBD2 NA TGTGCCAGCAGTGAAGGCCTAGCGGGGGGCCCGGGCTACGAGCAGTACTTC CASSEGLAGGPGYEQYF